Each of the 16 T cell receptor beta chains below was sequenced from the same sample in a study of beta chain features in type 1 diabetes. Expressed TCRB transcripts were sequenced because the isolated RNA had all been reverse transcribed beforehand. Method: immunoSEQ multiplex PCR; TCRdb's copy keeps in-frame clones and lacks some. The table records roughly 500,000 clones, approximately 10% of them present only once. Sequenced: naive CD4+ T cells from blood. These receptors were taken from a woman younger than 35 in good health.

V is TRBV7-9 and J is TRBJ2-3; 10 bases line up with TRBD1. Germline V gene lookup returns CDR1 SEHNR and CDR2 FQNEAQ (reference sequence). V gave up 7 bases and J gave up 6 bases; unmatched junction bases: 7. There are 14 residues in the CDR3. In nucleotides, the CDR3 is TGTGCCAGCAACCCGGGACAGGGGCGCGATACGCAGTATTTT. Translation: CASNPGQGRDTQYF.

The CDR3 DNA is TGTGCCAGCAGTTCACATAGCGGGAGTTACCAAGAGACCCAGTACTTC. Translated, it gives CASSSHSGSYQETQYF. The chain couples TRBV6-5 to TRBJ2-5, with 9 positions matching TRBD2. The CDR3 has 16 amino acids. The V segment lost 4 bases and the J segment 0 bases; nucleotides outside the gene matches: 6. Germline V gene lookup returns CDR1 MNHEY and CDR2 SVGAGI.

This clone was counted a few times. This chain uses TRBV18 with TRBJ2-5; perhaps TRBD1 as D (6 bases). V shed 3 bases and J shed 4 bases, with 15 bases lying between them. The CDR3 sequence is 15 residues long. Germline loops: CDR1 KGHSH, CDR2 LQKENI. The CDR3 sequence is CASSPLQGRGETQYF. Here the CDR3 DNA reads TGTGCCAGCTCACCCTTACAGGGAAGAGGAGAGACCCAGTACTTC.

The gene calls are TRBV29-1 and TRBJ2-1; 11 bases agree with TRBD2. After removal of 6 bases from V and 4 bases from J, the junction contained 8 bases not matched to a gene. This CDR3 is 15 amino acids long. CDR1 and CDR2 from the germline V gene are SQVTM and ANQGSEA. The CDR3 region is CSVETSGGFYNEQFF. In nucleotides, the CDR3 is TGCAGCGTGGAAACTAGCGGGGGATTTTACAATGAGCAGTTCTTC.

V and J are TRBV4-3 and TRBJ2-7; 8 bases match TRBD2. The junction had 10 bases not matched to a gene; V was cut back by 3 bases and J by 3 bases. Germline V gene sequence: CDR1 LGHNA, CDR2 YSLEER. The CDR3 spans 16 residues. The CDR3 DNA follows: TGCGCCAGCAGCCACGTCCGAAGCGGGAGCAGCTACGAGCAGTACTTC. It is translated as CASSHVRSGSSYEQYF.

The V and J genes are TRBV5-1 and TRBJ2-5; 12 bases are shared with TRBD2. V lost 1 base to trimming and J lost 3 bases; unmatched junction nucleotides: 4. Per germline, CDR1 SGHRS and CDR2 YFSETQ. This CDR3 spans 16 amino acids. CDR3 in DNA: TGCGCCAGCAGCTTGAGGACTAGCGGGGCAGAAGAGACCCAGTACTTC. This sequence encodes CASSLRTSGAEETQYF. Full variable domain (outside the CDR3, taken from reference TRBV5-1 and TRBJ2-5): KAGVTQTPRYLIKTRGQQVTLSCSPISGHRSVSWYQQTPGQGLQFLFEYFSETQRNKGNFPGRFSGRQFSNSRSEMNVSTLELGDSALYLCASSLRTSGAEETQYFGPGTRLLVL.

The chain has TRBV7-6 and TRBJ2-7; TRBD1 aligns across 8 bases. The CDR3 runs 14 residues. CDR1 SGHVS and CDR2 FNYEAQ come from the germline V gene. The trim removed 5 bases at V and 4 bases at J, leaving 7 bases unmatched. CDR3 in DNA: TGTGCCAGCAGCCACCGACAGGGGTTATACGAGCAGTACTTC. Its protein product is CASSHRQGLYEQYF.

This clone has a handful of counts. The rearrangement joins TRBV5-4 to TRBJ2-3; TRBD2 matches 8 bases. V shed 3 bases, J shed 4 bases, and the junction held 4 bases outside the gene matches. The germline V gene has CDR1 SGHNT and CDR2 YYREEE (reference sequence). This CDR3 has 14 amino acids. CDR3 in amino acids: CASSSRTSSDTQYF. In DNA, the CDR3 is TGTGCCAGCAGCTCCCGGACTAGCTCAGATACGCAGTATTTT.

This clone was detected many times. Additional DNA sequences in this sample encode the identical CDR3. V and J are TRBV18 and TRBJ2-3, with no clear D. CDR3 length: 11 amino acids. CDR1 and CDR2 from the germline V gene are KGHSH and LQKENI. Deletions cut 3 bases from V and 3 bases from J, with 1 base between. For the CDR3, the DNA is TGTGCCAGCTCACCGACAGATACGCAGTATTTT. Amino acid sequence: CASSPTDTQYF.

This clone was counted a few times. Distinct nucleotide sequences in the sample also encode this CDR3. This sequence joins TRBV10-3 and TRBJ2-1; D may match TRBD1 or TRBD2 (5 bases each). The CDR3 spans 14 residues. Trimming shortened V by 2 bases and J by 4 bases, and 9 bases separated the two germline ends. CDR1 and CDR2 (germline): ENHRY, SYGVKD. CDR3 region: CAISERDRYNEQFF. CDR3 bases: TGTGCCATCAGTGAGAGGGACCGGTACAATGAGCAGTTCTTC.

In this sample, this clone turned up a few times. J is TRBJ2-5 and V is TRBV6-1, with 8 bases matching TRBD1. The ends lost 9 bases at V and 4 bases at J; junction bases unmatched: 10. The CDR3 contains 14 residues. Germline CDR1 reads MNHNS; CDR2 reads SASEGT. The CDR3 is CASLRQGWRETQYF. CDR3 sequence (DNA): TGTGCCAGTCTACGACAGGGGTGGCGAGAGACCCAGTACTTC.

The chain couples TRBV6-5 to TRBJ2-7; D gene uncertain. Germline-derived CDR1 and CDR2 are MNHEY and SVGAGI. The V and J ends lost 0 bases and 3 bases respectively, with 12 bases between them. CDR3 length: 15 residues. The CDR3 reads CASSYSIGWGYEQYF. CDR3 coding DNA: TGTGCCAGCAGTTACTCCATCGGATGGGGCTACGAGCAGTACTTC.

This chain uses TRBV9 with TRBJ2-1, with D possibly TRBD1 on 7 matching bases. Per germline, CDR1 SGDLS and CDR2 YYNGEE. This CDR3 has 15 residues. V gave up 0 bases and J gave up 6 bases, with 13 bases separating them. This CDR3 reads CASSVVAQGGNEQFF. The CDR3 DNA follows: TGTGCCAGCAGCGTAGTTGCGCAGGGGGGCAATGAGCAGTTCTTC.

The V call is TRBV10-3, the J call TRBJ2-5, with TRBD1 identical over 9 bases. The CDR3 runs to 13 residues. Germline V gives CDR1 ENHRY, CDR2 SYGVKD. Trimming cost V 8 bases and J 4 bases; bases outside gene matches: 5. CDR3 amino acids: CAIGAGQGETQYF. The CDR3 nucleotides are TGTGCCATCGGAGCGGGACAGGGAGAGACCCAGTACTTC.

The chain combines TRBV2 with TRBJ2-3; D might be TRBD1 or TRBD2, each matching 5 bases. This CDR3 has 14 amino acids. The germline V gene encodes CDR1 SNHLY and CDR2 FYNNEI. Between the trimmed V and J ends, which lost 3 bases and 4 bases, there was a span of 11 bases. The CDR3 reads CASSDRAGPDTQYF. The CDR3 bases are TGTGCCAGCAGTGACAGGGCGGGTCCAGATACGCAGTATTTT.

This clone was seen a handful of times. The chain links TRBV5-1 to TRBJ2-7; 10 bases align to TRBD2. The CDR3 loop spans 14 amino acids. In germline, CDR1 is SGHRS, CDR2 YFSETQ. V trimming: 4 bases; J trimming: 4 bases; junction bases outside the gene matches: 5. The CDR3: CASSRMTSGYEQYF. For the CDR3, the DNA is TGCGCCAGCAGCCGAATGACTAGCGGGTACGAGCAGTACTTC.